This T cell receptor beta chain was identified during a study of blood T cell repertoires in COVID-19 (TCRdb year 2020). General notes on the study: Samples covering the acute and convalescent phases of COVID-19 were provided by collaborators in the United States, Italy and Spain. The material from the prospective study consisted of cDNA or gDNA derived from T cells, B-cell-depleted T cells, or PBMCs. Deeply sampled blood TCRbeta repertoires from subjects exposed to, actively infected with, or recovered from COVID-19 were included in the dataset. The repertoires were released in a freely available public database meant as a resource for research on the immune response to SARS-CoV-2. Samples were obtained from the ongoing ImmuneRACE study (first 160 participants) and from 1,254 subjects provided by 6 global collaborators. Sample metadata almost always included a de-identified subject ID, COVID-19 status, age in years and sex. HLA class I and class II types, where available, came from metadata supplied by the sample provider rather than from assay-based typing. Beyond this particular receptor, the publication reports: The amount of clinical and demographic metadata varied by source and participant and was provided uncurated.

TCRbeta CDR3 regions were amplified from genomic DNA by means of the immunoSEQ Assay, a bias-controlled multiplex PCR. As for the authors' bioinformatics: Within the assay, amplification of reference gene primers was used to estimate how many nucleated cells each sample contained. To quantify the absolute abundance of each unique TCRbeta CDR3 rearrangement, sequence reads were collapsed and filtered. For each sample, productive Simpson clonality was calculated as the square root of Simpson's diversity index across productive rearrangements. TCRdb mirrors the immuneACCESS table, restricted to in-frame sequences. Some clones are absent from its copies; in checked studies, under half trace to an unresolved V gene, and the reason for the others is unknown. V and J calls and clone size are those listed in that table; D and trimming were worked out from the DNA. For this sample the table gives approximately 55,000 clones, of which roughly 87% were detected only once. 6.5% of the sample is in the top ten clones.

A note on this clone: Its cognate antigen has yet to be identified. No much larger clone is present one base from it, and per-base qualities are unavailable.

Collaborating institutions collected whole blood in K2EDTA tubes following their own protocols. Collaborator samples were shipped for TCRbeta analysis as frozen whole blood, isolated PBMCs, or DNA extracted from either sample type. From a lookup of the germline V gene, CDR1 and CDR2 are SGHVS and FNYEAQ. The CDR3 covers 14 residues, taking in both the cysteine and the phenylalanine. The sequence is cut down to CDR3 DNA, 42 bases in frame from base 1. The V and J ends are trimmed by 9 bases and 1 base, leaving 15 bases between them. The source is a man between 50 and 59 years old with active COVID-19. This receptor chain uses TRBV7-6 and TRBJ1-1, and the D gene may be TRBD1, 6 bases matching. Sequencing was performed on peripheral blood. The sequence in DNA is TGTGCCAGTCGGGCCGGGGGGCCGAACACTGAAGCTTTCTTT. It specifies CASRAGGPNTEAFF.